The entry below gives a single T cell receptor beta chain sequence along with its context. This specimen comes from a study of shared clonotypes between healthy human individuals. The CDR3 length is 12 residues. The V end lost 4 bases, the J end lost 6 bases, and 10 bases lay between the germline ends. Germline CDR1 reads SGHAT; CDR2 reads FQNNGV. Data came from immunoSEQ multiplex PCR; TCRdb stores just in-frame clones and leaves some out. The sample contains over a million clones, approximately 96% of which appear only once. This TCR came from a man aged 30 to 45 in good health. V and J are TRBV11-2 and TRBJ2-7; D might be TRBD1 (6 bases). The sequenced material came from naive CD4+ T cells sorted from blood. The subset is: CD45RA+ positively selected. The CDR3 bases are TGTGCCAGCAGCTATACAGGGATCGAGCAGTACTTC. Amino acids: CASSYTGIEQYF.